This entry lists 28 T cell receptor beta chains sequenced from one sample in a study of a mutant IDH1 vaccine in newly diagnosed glioma. Produced via immunoSEQ multiplex PCR; TCRdb's table is partial and in-frame only. The sample lists roughly 46,000 clones, around 85% occurring once. Documented time point: week 47, end of study. The study gave 300 ug of mutant IDH1 20-mer peptide per vaccine dose, with topical imiquimod. Antigens of these TCRs are unknown. Sequenced material: PBMCs, taken from a glioma patient whose treatment included an IDH1 peptide vaccine. The receptors shown here come from a young woman with glioma. Some clones in this sample may be carry-over from other donors' samples.

The chain is built from TRBV6-4 and TRBJ2-7; TRBD2 aligns across 8 bases. The CDR3 sequence is 16 residues long. Losses at the gene ends were 2 bases for V and 2 bases for J; bases not matched to a gene: 8. Per germline, CDR1 MRHNA and CDR2 SNTAGT. The CDR3 bases are TGTGCCAGCAGTGACCCGGAACAGCGGGGGCCCTACGAGCAGTACTTC. It specifies CASSDPEQRGPYEQYF.

The rearrangement links TRBV7-9 to TRBJ2-7; TRBD2 matches at 7 bases. J gave up 0 bases and V 2 bases, and 16 bases lay outside the gene matches. The CDR3 has 19 residues. Germline loops: CDR1 SEHNR, CDR2 FQNEAQ (reference sequence). In DNA, the CDR3 is TGTGCCAGCAGCTTATACCCTGGGTGGGGAGGGGATAGCTCCTACGAGCAGTACTTC. It codes for CASSLYPGWGGDSSYEQYF. The complete variable domain, with remaining parts taken from reference TRBV7-9 and TRBJ2-7, reads DTGVSQNPRHKITKRGQNVTFRCDPISEHNRLYWYRQTLGQGPEFLTYFQNEAQLEKSRLLSDRFSAERPKGSFSTLEIQRTEQGDSAMYLCASSLYPGWGGDSSYEQYFGPGTRLTVT.

This sequence joins TRBV5-6 and TRBJ2-1, with 9 positions matching TRBD2. V lost 0 bases to trimming and J lost 12 bases; unmatched junction nucleotides: 10. CDR1 and CDR2 from the germline V gene are SGHDT and YYEEEE. The CDR3 has 15 residues. Here the CDR3 reads CASSLDLAGWSRQFF. Written as DNA, the CDR3 is TGTGCCAGCAGCTTGGATCTAGCGGGATGGTCTCGGCAGTTCTTC.

J is TRBJ2-7 and V is TRBV9, with D possibly matching TRBD1 (5 bases). Germline lookup yields CDR1 SGDLS and CDR2 YYNGEE. V dropped 0 bases and J dropped 3 bases, with 13 bases sitting between them. There are 15 residues in the CDR3. The chain's CDR3 is CASSVGGRVDYEQYF. The CDR3 bases are TGTGCCAGCAGCGTAGGGGGCAGGGTCGACTACGAGCAGTACTTC.

This clone occurred a few times. The chain is built from TRBV7-2 and TRBJ1-1; TRBD1 is a possible D gene (5 bases). The V end was cut by 3 bases, the J end by 5 bases, with 16 bases between. Germline V CDR1 and CDR2: SGHTA, FQGNSA. The CDR3 contains 15 residues. The chain's CDR3 is CASSLTRAWGTEAFF. In nucleotides, the CDR3 is TGTGCCAGCAGCTTGACCCGGGCTTGGGGGACTGAAGCTTTCTTT.

V and J are TRBV19 and TRBJ1-2; 8 positions agree with TRBD1. V lost 9 bases and J lost 8; bases outside the gene matches: 14. Germline-derived CDR1 and CDR2 are LNHDA and SQIVND (reference sequence). The CDR3 sequence is 14 residues long. The CDR3 protein is CASDLGQAAGGYTF. CDR3 DNA sequence: TGTGCCAGCGATTTGGGACAGGCTGCTGGCGGCTACACCTTC.

This chain connects TRBV6-1 to TRBJ2-5; D perhaps matches TRBD1 (5 bases). CDR1 and CDR2 from the germline V gene are MNHNS and SASEGT. Deletions cut 4 bases from V and 1 base from J, with 22 bases between. CDR3 length: 18 amino acids. The CDR3 DNA is TGTGCCAGCAGTGTAGAACTTACCGGAGCCAGGGCCCAAGAGACCCAGTACTTC. This sequence encodes CASSVELTGARAQETQYF.

The chain couples TRBV15 to TRBJ2-5; TRBD2 matches at 7 bases. The CDR3 length is 18 residues. V shed 7 bases, J shed 3 bases, and the junction held 20 bases outside the gene matches. Germline-derived CDR1 and CDR2 are LNHNV and YYDKDF (reference sequence). The CDR3 here is CATKTSGSGRPDKETQYF. The CDR3 DNA follows: TGTGCCACCAAAACCTCAGGTAGCGGGCGGCCCGACAAAGAGACCCAGTACTTC. Using reference TRBV15 and TRBJ2-5 for the parts outside the CDR3, the full variable domain is DAMVIQNPRYQVTQFGKPVTLSCSQTLNHNVMYWYQQKSSQAPKLLFHYYDKDFNNEADTPDNFQSRRPNTSFCFLDIRSPGLGDTAMYLCATKTSGSGRPDKETQYFGPGTRLLVL.

The rearrangement links TRBV29-1 to TRBJ1-2; no reliable D call. The germline CDR1 and CDR2 sequences are SQVTM and ANQGSEA. Between the trimmed V and J ends, which lost 6 bases and 4 bases, there was a span of 12 bases. There are 12 residues in the CDR3. The CDR3 region is CSVLWGGYGYTF. The CDR3 DNA is TGCAGCGTCCTTTGGGGAGGCTATGGCTACACCTTC.

The J gene is TRBJ1-1, the V gene TRBV30, with unresolved D. CDR1 and CDR2 from the germline V gene are GTSNPN and SVGIG (reference sequence). V lost 1 base and J 8 bases, leaving 8 bases between the germline ends. The CDR3 is 11 residues long. The DNA for the CDR3 is TGTGCCTGGAGTGGTGAGGGCGAAGCTTTCTTT. It translates to CAWSGEGEAFF.

The chain joins TRBV5-1 to TRBJ2-7; D is perhaps TRBD1 (6 bases). The CDR3 sequence is 14 residues long. Germline lookup yields CDR1 SGHRS and CDR2 YFSETQ. V was cut by 4 bases and J by 0 bases, with 11 bases left in between. The CDR3 nucleotides are TGCGCCAGCAGCCCAGGACAGTTCTCCTACGAGCAGTACTTC. Translation: CASSPGQFSYEQYF.

J is TRBJ2-5 and V is TRBV10-3; 8 nucleotides agree with TRBD1. CDR1 is ENHRY, CDR2 SYGVKD, per germline. Trimming removed 0 bases from V and 4 bases from J; junction bases left unmatched: 4. This CDR3 has 15 amino acids. CDR3 in amino acids: CAISESKGQAETQYF. In DNA form, the CDR3 reads TGTGCCATCAGTGAGTCGAAGGGACAGGCAGAGACCCAGTACTTC.

The V gene is TRBV28, the J gene TRBJ1-4, with 7 bases lining up with TRBD1. The CDR3 spans 14 residues. V was pared by 6 bases and J by 8 bases, with 9 bases of the junction left unmatched. Germline-derived CDR1 and CDR2 are MDHEN and SYDVKM. The CDR3 sequence: CASSVMDRPEKLFF. Written as DNA, the CDR3 is TGTGCCAGCAGCGTCATGGACAGGCCCGAAAAACTGTTTTTT.

This clone was recorded once. The rearrangement joins TRBV19 to TRBJ2-3; D is ambiguous. The germline V and J ends were trimmed by 2 bases and 4 bases, with 10 bases remaining between them. Germline V CDR1 and CDR2: LNHDA, SQIVND (reference sequence). The CDR3 is 14 amino acids. CDR3 loop: CASSIRFYPDTQYF. The DNA for the CDR3 is TGTGCCAGTAGTATAAGGTTCTATCCAGATACGCAGTATTTT.

The J gene is TRBJ2-2, the V gene TRBV12-5; 7 bases match TRBD1. Germline assignment: CDR1 LGHNT and CDR2 FRNRAP. The CDR3 sequence is 17 residues long. J lost 1 base, V lost 1 base, and 6 bases had no gene match. The chain's CDR3 is CASGLARDSQNTGELFF. For the CDR3, the DNA is TGTGCTAGTGGTTTGGCCCGGGACAGCCAGAACACCGGGGAGCTGTTTTTT.

V and J are TRBV6-1 and TRBJ2-1; 10 bases are shared with TRBD2. Losses at the gene ends were 5 bases for V and 3 bases for J; bases not matched to a gene: 4. There are 15 residues in the CDR3. Germline CDR1 and CDR2: MNHNS and SASEGT. The CDR3 loop is CASSTTSGLYNEQFF. The CDR3 region has the DNA TGTGCCAGCAGTACGACTAGCGGGCTCTACAATGAGCAGTTCTTC.

This chain links TRBV6-6 with TRBJ2-3, with 8 positions matching TRBD1. The CDR3 has 14 residues. CDR1 is MNHNY and CDR2 is SVGAGI in the germline V gene (reference sequence). The V gene end was trimmed by 4 bases and the J gene end by 6 bases; junction bases not matched to a gene: 6. The CDR3 DNA sequence: TGTGCCAGCAGTTTCCATCAGGGGGCGGATACGCAGTATTTT. It is translated as CASSFHQGADTQYF.

The CDR3 reads CASSTRGLSYEQYF. For the CDR3, the DNA is TGTGCCAGCAGTACCAGGGGGTTATCCTACGAGCAGTACTTC. This chain joins TRBV27 and TRBJ2-7, with 7 bases that match TRBD1. The CDR3 is made up of 14 amino acids. Trimming at V came to 5 bases and at J to 1 base, leaving 5 bases not matched to a gene. Germline CDR1 MNHEY, CDR2 SMNVEV (reference sequence).

This sequence joins TRBV10-3 and TRBJ2-7; 7 nucleotides line up with TRBD2. The germline V gene has CDR1 ENHRY and CDR2 SYGVKD. V dropped 4 bases and J dropped 4; count of bases not matched to a gene: 7. The CDR3 is 14 amino acids. The CDR3 region is CAISAGRESYEQYF. The CDR3 DNA reads TGTGCCATCAGTGCAGGGCGGGAGTCGTACGAGCAGTACTTC.

This sequence joins TRBV5-1 and TRBJ1-1; the D is unclear. This CDR3 is built from 15 residues. Trimming left V 4 bases short and J 2 bases short, with 15 bases between. Germline V gene lookup returns CDR1 SGHRS and CDR2 YFSETQ. In DNA, the CDR3 is TGCGCCAGCAGCAGTTCAACGCACGTAAACACTGAAGCTTTCTTT. Its translation: CASSSSTHVNTEAFF.

The rearrangement uses TRBV27 and TRBJ2-7; a weak D match, TRBD1 (6 bases). The germline V gene has CDR1 MNHEY and CDR2 SMNVEV (reference sequence). The germline V and J ends were trimmed by 6 bases and 0 bases, with 15 bases remaining between them. CDR3 length: 15 residues. CDR3 amino acids: CASSRTTGSSYEQYF. The CDR3 coding sequence is TGTGCCAGCAGCCGCACGACAGGTAGCTCCTACGAGCAGTACTTC.

The genes are TRBV5-1 and TRBJ2-5; D tentatively reads TRBD1 or TRBD2 (5 bases each). The ends were cut back, 0 bases at V and 3 bases at J, with 6 bases in the middle. CDR1 and CDR2 (germline): SGHRS, YFSETQ. The CDR3 covers 13 residues. For the CDR3, the DNA is TGCGCCAGCAGCTTGGTGGGGGAAGAGACCCAGTACTTC. This translates into CASSLVGEETQYF.

The genes are TRBV6-5 and TRBJ2-7; weak D call: TRBD2 (6 bases). The CDR3 is 14 residues long. Trimming shortened V by 6 bases and J by 7 bases, and 19 bases separated the two germline ends. CDR1 is MNHEY and CDR2 is SVGAGI in the germline V gene. As DNA, the CDR3 is TGTGCCAGCAGCCGGGACTCGATGCTAGAGGAGCAGTACTTC. Protein product: CASSRDSMLEEQYF.

The chain couples TRBV4-1 to TRBJ1-5; no clear D. V lost 0 bases to trimming and J lost 4 bases, with 7 bases between them. The germline V gene encodes CDR1 MGHRA and CDR2 YSYEKL. The CDR3 length is 14 residues. Here the CDR3 DNA reads TGCGCCAGCAGCCAAGATATGGGAAATCAGCCCCAGCATTTT. It is translated as CASSQDMGNQPQHF.

The chain employs TRBV19 and TRBJ2-3, with a weak D call TRBD1 (7 bases). The CDR3 is 13 amino acids. The V gene lost 3 bases and the J gene lost 5 bases, with 9 bases spanning the gap. Germline V CDR1 and CDR2: LNHDA, SQIVND (reference sequence). CDR3 region: CASSIQGGDTQYF. CDR3 nucleotides: TGTGCCAGTAGTATCCAGGGGGGAGATACGCAGTATTTT.

The rearrangement links TRBV4-3 to TRBJ1-1, with D tentatively TRBD1 (6 bases). V shed 4 bases and J shed 5 bases, with 11 bases lying between them. This CDR3 spans 13 amino acids. Germline V lookup: CDR1 LGHNA, CDR2 YSLEER. Here the CDR3 DNA reads TGCGCCAGCAGCCCCGAGGGGGGGACTGAAGCTTTCTTT. This translates into CASSPEGGTEAFF.

The chain combines TRBV7-9 with TRBJ2-1, with D perhaps TRBD2 (6 bases). V shed 5 bases and J shed 8 bases, with 16 bases lying between them. CDR1 is SEHNR, CDR2 FQNEAQ, per germline (reference sequence). The CDR3 loop spans 14 amino acids. CDR3 in DNA: TGTGCCAGCAGCCCCTCCCGGGGGAGCGATGAGCAGTTCTTC. It yields the protein CASSPSRGSDEQFF.

Written as DNA, the CDR3 is TGTGCCAGCAGCTTACAGGGCAAGTATGGCTACACCTTC. It translates to CASSLQGKYGYTF. V is TRBV7-2 and J is TRBJ1-2; D is perhaps TRBD1 (5 bases). CDR3 size: 13 residues. CDR1 is SGHTA, CDR2 FQGNSA, per germline. Trimming removed 2 bases from V and 5 bases from J, with 9 bases in between.